This TCR beta chain comes out of a study of blood T cell repertoires in COVID-19. Study details: COVID-19 samples, acute and convalescent, were from the United States, Italy and Spain. From T cells, B-cell-depleted T cells, or PBMCs came the material, which was cDNA or gDNA.

The CDR3 is made up of 15 amino acids. V dropped 6 bases and J dropped 8 bases, with 20 bases sitting between them. Germline CDR1 is MNHEY and CDR2 is SVGAGI. In the original processing: Amplification with reference gene primers provided the estimates of nucleated cell counts. The method was immunoSEQ multiplex PCR; TCRdb's version includes in-frame clones alone and lacks a portion of them. For V, J and clone size, that table is used; D and trimming come from the DNA. The data show 300,000 to 450,000 clones, 85% seen once. V and J are TRBV6-5 and TRBJ2-1; maybe TRBD1 (6 bases). This clonotype originated in a woman aged 18-35 years with acute or convalescent COVID-19. The sample taken for sequencing was peripheral blood. The DNA of the CDR3 is TGTGCCAGCAGGTTTTCGACAGGTGGCAAAGATGAGCAGTTCTTC. Translation gives CASRFSTGGKDEQFF.